This entry lists 31 T cell receptor beta chains sequenced from one sample in a study of cytomegalovirus exposure and HLA in healthy donors. A multiplex PCR was run with 60 Vbeta primers and 13 Jbeta primers. Only in-frame clones appear in the TCRdb table, and some are missing; sequencing was by immunoSEQ multiplex PCR. The sample yields more than 90,000 clones, around 80% seen once. Sample: PBMCs. The receptors come from an older woman in good health and CMV-seronegative.

The V and J genes are TRBV29-1 and TRBJ2-1; 8 positions agree with TRBD1. The CDR3 runs to 14 residues. V dropped 6 bases and J dropped 1; count of bases not matched to a gene: 5. CDR1 SQVTM and CDR2 ANQGSEA come from the germline V gene. CDR3 sequence reads: CSVPDRESYNEQFF. DNA of the CDR3: TGCAGCGTCCCGGACAGGGAATCCTACAATGAGCAGTTCTTC.

The chain carries TRBV19 and TRBJ1-5, with TRBD1 as a possible D gene (5 bases). CDR3 length: 16 amino acids. Germline CDR1 is LNHDA and CDR2 is SQIVND (reference sequence). The germline V and J ends were trimmed by 7 bases and 4 bases, with 20 bases remaining between them. CDR3 coding DNA: TGTGCCAGTACCCCGCTGGAAGGACAACGGAATCAGCCCCAGCATTTT. Translation: CASTPLEGQRNQPQHF.

The V and J genes are TRBV6-5 and TRBJ1-2; D is unresolved. The CDR3 is made up of 13 amino acids. CDR1 is MNHEY, CDR2 SVGAGI, per germline. V lost 6 bases to trimming and J lost 4 bases, with 12 bases between them. The CDR3 coding sequence is TGTGCCAGCAGGGGGAGACCGGCCTATGGCTACACCTTC. Protein: CASRGRPAYGYTF.

This chain connects TRBV5-8 to TRBJ2-2; maybe TRBD2 (5 bases). V lost 2 bases to trimming and J lost 5 bases, with 13 bases between them. Germline assignment: CDR1 SGHTS and CDR2 YDEGEE. This CDR3 spans 15 amino acids. CDR3 coding DNA: TGTGCCAGCAGCTTCATCCTAGCTTCAACCGGGGAGCTGTTTTTT. Its protein is CASSFILASTGELFF.

V gene TRBV6-6 combines with J gene TRBJ1-1, with D hard to call. V lost 6 bases and J lost 5, with 10 bases in between. CDR1 and CDR2 from the germline V gene are MNHNY and SVGAGI (reference sequence). This CDR3 contains 12 residues. The DNA of the CDR3 is TGTGCCAGCAGATTTTCTAGAACTGAAGCTTTCTTT. Translating gives CASRFSRTEAFF.

The chain employs TRBV30 and TRBJ1-4; D not certain. The germline V gene encodes CDR1 GTSNPN and CDR2 SVGIG (reference sequence). Trimming shortened V by 0 bases and J by 4 bases, and 6 bases separated the two germline ends. There are 13 residues in the CDR3. The CDR3 region has the DNA TGTGCCTGGAGTGTTCAGGTTAATGAAAAACTGTTTTTT. It translates to CAWSVQVNEKLFF.

This clone was counted only a few times. V is TRBV30 and J is TRBJ2-2; D might be TRBD2 (6 bases). Looked up from germline, CDR1 is GTSNPN and CDR2 is SVGIG (reference sequence). This CDR3 comprises 15 residues. The V end lost 2 bases, the J end lost 1 base, and 11 bases lay between the germline ends. CDR3 region: CAWSRGAKNTGELFF. The CDR3 DNA is TGTGCCTGGAGTCGCGGGGCCAAGAACACCGGGGAGCTGTTTTTT. Drawing the rest from reference TRBV30 and TRBJ2-2, the complete variable domain is SQTIHQWPATLVQPVGSPLSLECTVEGTSNPNLYWYRQAAGRGLQLLFYSVGIGQISSEVPQNLSASRPQDRQFILSSKKLLLSDSGFYLCAWSRGAKNTGELFFGEGSRLTVL.

The genes are TRBV5-4 and TRBJ1-2; TRBD1 aligns across 10 bases. The V segment lost 4 bases and the J segment 7 bases; nucleotides outside the gene matches: 7. CDR1 and CDR2 (germline): SGHNT, YYREEE (reference sequence). The CDR3 has 14 amino acids. CDR3 in amino acids: CASSAGQGISGYTF. The DNA of the CDR3 is TGTGCCAGCAGCGCGGGACAGGGGATTTCTGGCTACACCTTC. Complete variable domain (other parts from reference TRBV5-4 and TRBJ1-2): ETGVTQSPTHLIKTRGQQVTLRCSSQSGHNTVSWYQQALGQGPQFIFQYYREEENGRGNFPPRFSGLQFPNYSSELNVNALELDDSALYLCASSAGQGISGYTFGSGTRLTVV.

This clone was counted a few times. The chain has TRBV19 and TRBJ2-1; 9 bases are a match to TRBD1. The CDR3 is made up of 15 amino acids. With 6 bases clipped from V and 8 bases from J, the junction kept 11 bases outside the gene matches. Per germline, CDR1 LNHDA and CDR2 SQIVND (reference sequence). The CDR3 nucleotides are TGTGCCAGTAGCTCGCCGGGACAGGGTGGCCATGAGCAGTTCTTC. This gives the protein CASSSPGQGGHEQFF.

The rearrangement links TRBV4-1 to TRBJ2-1, with unresolved D. The V gene's germline CDR1 is MGHRA and CDR2 YSYEKL. Trimming stripped 0 bases from V and 0 bases from J, with 6 bases between. The CDR3 totals 15 residues. The CDR3 loop is CASSQDRSSYNEQFF. CDR3 DNA: TGCGCCAGCAGCCAAGATCGGAGCTCCTACAATGAGCAGTTCTTC.

A few counts support this clone. The rearrangement uses TRBV30 and TRBJ2-5, with D maybe TRBD2 (6 bases). The length of the CDR3 is 13 residues. Germline values: CDR1 GTSNPN, CDR2 SVGIG (reference sequence). V was pared by 1 base and J by 8 bases, with 14 bases between. In DNA, the CDR3 is TGTGCCTGGAGTGGCGGACTGCGGGGCACCCAGTACTTC. The encoded protein is CAWSGGLRGTQYF.

CDR3: CASSDPGQGAETQYF. Here the CDR3 DNA reads TGTGCCAGCAGTGACCCCGGACAGGGGGCTGAGACCCAGTACTTC. The chain uses TRBV25-1 and TRBJ2-5, with 11 bases matching TRBD1. The ends lost 3 bases at V and 5 bases at J; junction bases unmatched: 5. Germline V gene data show CDR1 as MGHDK and CDR2 as SYGVNS. This CDR3 region has 15 residues.

The count of this clone is one. V is TRBV6-6 and J is TRBJ1-1, with no clear D. Deletions cut 2 bases from V and 1 base from J, with 8 bases between. The germline V gene has CDR1 MNHNY and CDR2 SVGAGI (reference sequence). The CDR3 is 14 amino acids. This CDR3 is CASSYGRSNTEAFF. The CDR3 nucleotides are TGTGCCAGCAGTTACGGCAGATCGAACACTGAAGCTTTCTTT.

The CDR3 nucleotides are TGTGCCAGCAGTTTATTTGCCCCACTATGGACAGGGGTGGGGGCTACGCAGTATTTT. The encoded protein is CASSLFAPLWTGVGATQYF. The V and J genes are TRBV28 and TRBJ2-3, with TRBD1 identical over 9 bases. Looked up from germline, CDR1 is MDHEN and CDR2 is SYDVKM. Germline trimming cut 1 base from V and 8 bases from J; bases unmatched to any gene: 19. The CDR3 is 19 amino acids.

The CDR3 sequence is CASSDIGGVETQYF. In DNA form, the CDR3 reads TGCGCCAGCAGCGATATAGGGGGAGTAGAGACCCAGTACTTC. The chain recombines TRBV5-1 with TRBJ2-5; maybe TRBD1 (6 bases). V was trimmed by 4 bases and J by 4 bases, leaving 14 bases between them. There are 14 residues in the CDR3. CDR1 and CDR2 (germline): SGHRS, YFSETQ.

V usage is TRBV6-6 and J usage is TRBJ1-3, with 9 positions matching TRBD1. V was clipped by 3 bases and J by 1 base; unmatched bases: 4. The CDR3 is 16 amino acids. The germline CDR1 and CDR2 sequences are MNHNY and SVGAGI (reference sequence). The CDR3, as DNA: TGTGCCAGCAGTTATACGACAGGGGGTTCTGGAAACACCATATATTTT. Translated, it gives CASSYTTGGSGNTIYF.

This chain uses TRBV6-5 with TRBJ2-3; TRBD2 matches 11 bases. The CDR3 extends over 15 amino acids. The V and J ends lost 5 bases and 0 bases, in that order; junction bases with no gene match: 1. CDR1 and CDR2 (germline): MNHEY, SVGAGI. As DNA, the CDR3 is TGTGCCAGCAGTCGACTAGCGGGAAGCACAGATACGCAGTATTTT. It codes for CASSRLAGSTDTQYF.

The V and J genes are TRBV6-5 and TRBJ1-1; D is perhaps TRBD1 (6 bases). Germline CDR1 reads MNHEY; CDR2 reads SVGAGI. Between the trimmed V and J ends, which lost 0 bases and 6 bases, there was a span of 11 bases. The CDR3 consists of 14 residues. CDR3 loop: CASSYSGGVAEAFF. CDR3 DNA sequence: TGTGCCAGCAGTTACTCAGGGGGAGTCGCTGAAGCTTTCTTT.

V and J are TRBV7-9 and TRBJ2-5; D is undetermined. In germline, CDR1 is SEHNR, CDR2 FQNEAQ (reference sequence). This CDR3 spans 14 amino acids. The V and J ends lost 5 bases and 1 base respectively, with 11 bases between them. For the CDR3, the DNA is TGTGCCAGCAGCCGCCGACAAGCCCAAGAGACCCAGTACTTC. Translating gives CASSRRQAQETQYF.

The chain couples TRBV5-6 to TRBJ2-4; 9 bases map to TRBD1. From germline, CDR1 is SGHDT and CDR2 YYEEEE. V lost 1 base, J lost 7 bases, and 9 bases stayed unmatched. The CDR3 has 16 amino acids. CDR3 in amino acids: CASSLIGDRVFNIQYF. The CDR3 coding sequence is TGTGCCAGCAGCTTGATTGGGGACAGGGTGTTCAACATTCAGTACTTC.

The chain carries TRBV15 and TRBJ1-2, with 8 bases matching TRBD1. CDR1 LNHNV and CDR2 YYDKDF come from the germline V gene (reference sequence). After removal of 4 bases from V and 6 bases from J, the junction contained 10 bases not matched to a gene. The CDR3 length is 15 residues. CDR3 sequence: CATSIRTGILDGYTF. CDR3 nucleotides: TGTGCCACCAGCATCCGGACAGGGATACTCGATGGCTACACCTTC.

CDR3 coding DNA: TGTGCCAGCAGCCCGAGACTAGCGGGGTCCAATGAGCAGTTCTTC. As protein: CASSPRLAGSNEQFF. This chain connects TRBV7-9 to TRBJ2-1; 11 bases are shared with TRBD2. The CDR3 totals 15 residues. The germline CDR1 and CDR2 sequences are SEHNR and FQNEAQ (reference sequence). V lost 5 bases and J lost 6; bases outside the gene matches: 6.

The genes are TRBV4-3 and TRBJ2-2; D might be TRBD2 (6 bases). V was clipped by 7 bases and J by 5 bases, with 14 bases between them. The CDR3 spans 14 residues. The germline gives CDR1 LGHNA, CDR2 YSLEER. This CDR3 is CASKTRLLTGELFF. CDR3 DNA sequence: TGCGCCAGCAAGACTAGGCTACTTACCGGGGAGCTGTTTTTT.

The gene calls are TRBV2 and TRBJ2-7; weak D call: TRBD2 (7 bases). V was trimmed by 3 bases and J by 4 bases, leaving 16 bases between them. This CDR3 comprises 15 residues. Germline V gene lookup returns CDR1 SNHLY and CDR2 FYNNEI. In DNA, the CDR3 is TGTGCCAGCAGTGAGTGGAGGGGGGGCCTTTACGAGCAGTACTTC. Its translation: CASSEWRGGLYEQYF.

V usage is TRBV7-9 and J usage is TRBJ2-7, with D uncertain. CDR1 is SEHNR and CDR2 is FQNEAQ in the germline V gene (reference sequence). The CDR3 length is 13 residues. Trimming shortened V by 3 bases and J by 6 bases, and 12 bases separated the two germline ends. The CDR3 nucleotides read TGTGCCAGCAGCTTCCCCCAATCGGGCGAGCAGTACTTC. The encoded protein is CASSFPQSGEQYF.

The chain's CDR3 is CASSLAARDTQYF. DNA for the CDR3: TGTGCCAGCAGCTTAGCTGCGCGAGATACGCAGTATTTT. The V call is TRBV7-9, the J call TRBJ2-3; D remains unclear. The CDR3 consists of 13 residues. Trimming took off 0 bases at V and 5 bases at J, with 6 bases between the two ends. Per the germline V gene, CDR1 is SEHNR and CDR2 is FQNEAQ (reference sequence).

The chain employs TRBV5-1 and TRBJ2-7, with D possibly being TRBD1 (6 bases). Germline V gene data show CDR1 as SGHRS and CDR2 as YFSETQ. V was shortened by 0 bases and J by 2 bases, with 12 bases between the two germline ends. The CDR3 loop spans 15 amino acids. The CDR3 nucleotides read TGCGCCAGCAGCTTGGATGGACAGCGAGCCTACGAGCAGTACTTC. Encoded protein: CASSLDGQRAYEQYF.

This clone was observed a few times. The chain combines TRBV6-5 with TRBJ2-7; D uncertain. The germline V and J ends were trimmed by 6 bases and 2 bases, with 14 bases remaining between them. The CDR3 runs 14 residues. From germline, CDR1 is MNHEY and CDR2 SVGAGI. The CDR3 nucleotides are TGTGCCAGCAGCCGCCAAGGCGGAGCCTACGAGCAGTACTTC. Amino acids: CASSRQGGAYEQYF.

This clone showed up just a few times. J is TRBJ1-1 and V is TRBV27; 7 bases map to TRBD1. This CDR3 comprises 14 residues. Germline V gene sequence: CDR1 MNHEY, CDR2 SMNVEV (reference sequence). J gave up 4 bases and V 5 bases, and 7 bases lay outside the gene matches. CDR3: CASSITGVGTEAFF. CDR3 DNA: TGTGCCAGCAGTATAACAGGGGTGGGCACTGAAGCTTTCTTT.

This chain joins TRBV28 and TRBJ2-7; 8 nucleotides match TRBD1. Germline V gene data show CDR1 as MDHEN and CDR2 as SYDVKM. The CDR3 extends over 14 amino acids. V shed 4 bases, J shed 2 bases, and the junction held 4 bases outside the gene matches. As DNA, the CDR3 is TGTGCCAGCAGTTCATACAGGGGGACCTACGAGCAGTACTTC. It is translated as CASSSYRGTYEQYF.

This chain links TRBV2 with TRBJ2-1, with a tentative D call TRBD2 (6 bases). Germline V gives CDR1 SNHLY, CDR2 FYNNEI. This CDR3 spans 14 amino acids. Trimming removed 4 bases from V and 9 bases from J, with 16 bases in between. This CDR3 is CASSADYGSGEQFF. The CDR3 region has the DNA TGTGCCAGCAGTGCCGACTACGGGAGCGGTGAGCAGTTCTTC.